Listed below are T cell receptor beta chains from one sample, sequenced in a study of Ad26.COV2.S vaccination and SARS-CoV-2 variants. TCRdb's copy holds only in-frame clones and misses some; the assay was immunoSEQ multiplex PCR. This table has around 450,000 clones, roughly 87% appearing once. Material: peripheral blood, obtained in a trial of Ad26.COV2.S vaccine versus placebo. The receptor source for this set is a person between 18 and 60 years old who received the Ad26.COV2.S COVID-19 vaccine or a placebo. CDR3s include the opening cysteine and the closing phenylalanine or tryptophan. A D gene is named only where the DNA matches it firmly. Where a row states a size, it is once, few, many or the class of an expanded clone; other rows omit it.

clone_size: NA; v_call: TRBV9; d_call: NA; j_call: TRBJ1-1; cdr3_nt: TGTGCCAGCAGCACATCCCCAGGGGACACTGAAGCTTTCTTT; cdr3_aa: CASSTSPGDTEAFF
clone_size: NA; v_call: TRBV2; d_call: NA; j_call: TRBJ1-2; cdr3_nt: TGTGCCAGCAGGGGGGAGACTCCCTATGGCCACACCTTC; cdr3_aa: CASRGETPYGHTF
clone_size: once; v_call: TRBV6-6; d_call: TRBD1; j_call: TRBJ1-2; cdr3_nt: TGTGCCAGCAGTGCCGAGGGGGCCAGAAGGTATGGCTACACCTTC; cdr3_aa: CASSAEGARRYGYTF
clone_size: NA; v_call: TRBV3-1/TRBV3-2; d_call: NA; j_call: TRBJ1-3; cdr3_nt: TGTGCCAGCAGCCAAGGCCGATCCCTAACTGGAAACACCATATATTTT; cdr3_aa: CASSQGRSLTGNTIYF
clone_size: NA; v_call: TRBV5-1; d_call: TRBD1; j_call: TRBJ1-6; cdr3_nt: TGCGCCAGCAGCCAGGGACAGACCGATTCACCCCTCCACTTT; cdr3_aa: CASSQGQTDSPLHF
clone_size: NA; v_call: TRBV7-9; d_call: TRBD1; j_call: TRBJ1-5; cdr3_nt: TGTGCCAGCAGCCGGGACAGGGGAGGCAATCAGCCCCAGCATTTT; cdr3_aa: CASSRDRGGNQPQHF
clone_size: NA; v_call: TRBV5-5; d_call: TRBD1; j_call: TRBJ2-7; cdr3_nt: TGTGCCAGCCGCACGGGACAGAACTCCTACGAGCAGTACTTC; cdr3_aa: CASRTGQNSYEQYF
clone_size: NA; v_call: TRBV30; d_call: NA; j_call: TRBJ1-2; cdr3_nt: TGTGCCTGGAGTAATAGGTACTATGGCTACACCTTC; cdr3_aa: CAWSNRYYGYTF
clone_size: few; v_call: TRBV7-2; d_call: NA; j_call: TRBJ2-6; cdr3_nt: TGTGCCAGCAGGCCGGGACGTCATGGGAGCGTCCTGACTTTC; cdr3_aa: CASRPGRHGSVLTF
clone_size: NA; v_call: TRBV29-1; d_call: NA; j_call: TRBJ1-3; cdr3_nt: TGCAGCGTTGCCTCGAGGAGCTCTGGAAACACCATATATTTT; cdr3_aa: CSVASRSSGNTIYF
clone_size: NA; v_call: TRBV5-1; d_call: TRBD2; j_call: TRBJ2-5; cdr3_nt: TGCGCCAGCAGCACCCGACTAGCGGGCGGCCGAGAGACCCAGTACTTC; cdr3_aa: CASSTRLAGGRETQYF
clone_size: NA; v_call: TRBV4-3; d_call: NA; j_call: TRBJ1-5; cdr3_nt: TGCGCCAGCAGCCAAGATCGGCAGGGTAATCAGCCCCAGCATTTT; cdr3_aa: CASSQDRQGNQPQHF
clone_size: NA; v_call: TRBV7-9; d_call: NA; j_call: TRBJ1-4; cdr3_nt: TGTGCCAGCAGCTTAGCAGGCCGGGGAACTAATGAAAAACTGTTTTTT; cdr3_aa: CASSLAGRGTNEKLFF
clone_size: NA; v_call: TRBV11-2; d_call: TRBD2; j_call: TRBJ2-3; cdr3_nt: TGTGCCAGCAGCTCGCTAGCGGGAGGGCTGGGGGATACGCAGTATTTT; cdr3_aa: CASSSLAGGLGDTQYF
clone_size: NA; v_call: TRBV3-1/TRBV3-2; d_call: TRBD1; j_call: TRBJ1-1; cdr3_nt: TGTGCCAGCAGCCTATGGGACAGGGGAAACACTGAAGCTTTCTTT; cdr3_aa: CASSLWDRGNTEAFF
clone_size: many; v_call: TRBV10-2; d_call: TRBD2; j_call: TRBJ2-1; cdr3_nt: TGCGCCAGCAGTCTGCTAGCGGGGGTCCTTGGGAATGAGCAGTTCTTC; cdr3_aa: CASSLLAGVLGNEQFF
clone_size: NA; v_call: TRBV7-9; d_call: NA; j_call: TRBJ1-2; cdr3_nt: TGTGCCAGCAGCTTAGGGGGGGCTCACTATGGCTACACCTTC; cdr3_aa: CASSLGGAHYGYTF
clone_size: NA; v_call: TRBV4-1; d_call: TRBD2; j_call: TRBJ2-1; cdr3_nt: TGCGCCAGCAGCACCCTAGCGGGGTCCCCCGAGGGTGAGCAGTTCTTC; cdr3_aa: CASSTLAGSPEGEQFF
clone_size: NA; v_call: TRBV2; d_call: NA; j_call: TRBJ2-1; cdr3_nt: TGTGCCAGCAGTTCGGACTTCTCACCTCCGGATGAGCAGTTCTTC; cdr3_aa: CASSSDFSPPDEQFF
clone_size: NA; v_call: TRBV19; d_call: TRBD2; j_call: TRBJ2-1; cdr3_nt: TGTGCCAGTAGTATGTTAGCGGGAGTTCTTAATGAGCAGTTCTTC; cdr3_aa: CASSMLAGVLNEQFF
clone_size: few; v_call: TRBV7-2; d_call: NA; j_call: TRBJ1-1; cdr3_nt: TGTGCCAGCAGCTTCATCAACAGCCTGAAGAACACTGAAGCTTTCTTT; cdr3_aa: CASSFINSLKNTEAFF
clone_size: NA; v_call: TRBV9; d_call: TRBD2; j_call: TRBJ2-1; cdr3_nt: TGTGCCAGCAGCCGGGGGGGCCGGTTTGAGCAGTTCTTC; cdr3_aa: CASSRGGRFEQFF
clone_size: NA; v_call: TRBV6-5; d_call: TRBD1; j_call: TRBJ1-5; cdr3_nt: TGTGCCAGCACCTATAACAGGGGAAGCAATCAGCCCCAGCATTTT; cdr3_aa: CASTYNRGSNQPQHF
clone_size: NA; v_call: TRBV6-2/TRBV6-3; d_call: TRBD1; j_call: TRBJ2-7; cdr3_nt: TGTGCCAGCAGCCCGACAGGGGCCTACGAGCAGTACTTC; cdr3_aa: CASSPTGAYEQYF
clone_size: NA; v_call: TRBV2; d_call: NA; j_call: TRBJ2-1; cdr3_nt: TGTGCCAGCAGTGAACTAGTGAGGTTTGGGAATGAGCAGTTCTTC; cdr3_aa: CASSELVRFGNEQFF
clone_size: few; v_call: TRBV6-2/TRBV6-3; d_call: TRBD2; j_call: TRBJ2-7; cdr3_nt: TGTGCCAGCAGCTGCGTTGGACTAGCGGGGATAAAGACCGGCTACGAGCAGTACTTC; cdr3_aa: CASSCVGLAGIKTGYEQYF
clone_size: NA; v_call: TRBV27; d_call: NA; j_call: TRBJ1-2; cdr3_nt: TGTGCCAGCAGCCGGGGAGGGGCGCAGGGATCCTTCTATGGCTACACCTTC; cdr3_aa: CASSRGGAQGSFYGYTF
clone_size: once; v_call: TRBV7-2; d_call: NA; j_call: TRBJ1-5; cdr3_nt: TGTGCCAGCAGCTTAAACGGGGGCAATCAGCCCCAGCATTTT; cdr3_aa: CASSLNGGNQPQHF
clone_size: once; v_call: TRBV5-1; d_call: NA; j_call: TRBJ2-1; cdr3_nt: TGCGCCAGCAGCTTAGCGGTTAGCTCCTACAATGAGCAGTTCTTC; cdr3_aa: CASSLAVSSYNEQFF
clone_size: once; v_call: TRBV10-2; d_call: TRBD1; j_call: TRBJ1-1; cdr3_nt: TGCGCCAGCAGCCCCGGGACAGGAGTGAACACTGAAGCTTTCTTT; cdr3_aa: CASSPGTGVNTEAFF
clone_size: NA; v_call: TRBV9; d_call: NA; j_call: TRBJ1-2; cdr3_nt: TGTGCCAGCAGCGTAGTAGCAGGGCACTATGGCTACACCTTC; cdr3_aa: CASSVVAGHYGYTF
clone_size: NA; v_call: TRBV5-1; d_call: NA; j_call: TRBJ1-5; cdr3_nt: TGCGCCAGCAGCTTGGGGGGGGCGGATCAGCCCCAGCATTTT; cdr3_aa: CASSLGGADQPQHF
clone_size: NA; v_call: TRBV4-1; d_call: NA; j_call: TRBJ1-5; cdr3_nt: TGCGCCAGCAGCCAAGGCCGAGGGGGGGTGGGCAATCAGCCCCAGCATTTT; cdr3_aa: CASSQGRGGVGNQPQHF
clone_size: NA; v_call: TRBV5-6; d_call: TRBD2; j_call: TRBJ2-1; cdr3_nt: TGTGCCAGCAGCTTAATGACTAGCGGGAGGGGTCTTAAAAATGAGCAGTTCTTC; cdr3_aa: CASSLMTSGRGLKNEQFF
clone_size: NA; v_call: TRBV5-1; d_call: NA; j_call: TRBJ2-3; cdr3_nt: TGCGCCAGCAGCTTGTTAGGGGATACGCAGTATTTT; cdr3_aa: CASSLLGDTQYF
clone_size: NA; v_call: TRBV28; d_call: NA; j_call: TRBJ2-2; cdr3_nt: TGTGCCAGCAGTCCGAGTACCACCGGGGAGCTGTTTTTT; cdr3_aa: CASSPSTTGELFF
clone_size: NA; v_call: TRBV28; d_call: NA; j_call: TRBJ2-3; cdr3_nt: TGTGCCAGCAGCCAGGGGGGGGATACGCAGTATTTT; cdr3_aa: CASSQGGDTQYF
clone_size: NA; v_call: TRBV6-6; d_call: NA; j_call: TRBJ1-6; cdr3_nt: TGTGCCAGCATTAACCAGGGAGGCTCACCCCTCCACTTT; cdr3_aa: CASINQGGSPLHF
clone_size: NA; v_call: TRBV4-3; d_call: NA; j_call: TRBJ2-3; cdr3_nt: TGCGCCAGCAGCCGGCTCAGGGCTAGCACAGATACGCAGTATTTT; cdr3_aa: CASSRLRASTDTQYF
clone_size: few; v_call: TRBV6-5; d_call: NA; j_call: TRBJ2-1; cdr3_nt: TGTGCCAGTGCTTACAATGAGCAGTTCTTC; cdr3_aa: CASAYNEQFF
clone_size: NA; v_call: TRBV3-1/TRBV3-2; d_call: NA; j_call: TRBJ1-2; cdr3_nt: TGTGCCAGCAGCCGGGGGTCGGACGGCTACGGCTACACCTTC; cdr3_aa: CASSRGSDGYGYTF
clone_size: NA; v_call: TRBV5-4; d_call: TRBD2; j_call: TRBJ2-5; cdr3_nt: TGTGCCAGCAGTCCTAGCGGGAGGTCAGAGACCCAGTACTTC; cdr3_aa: CASSPSGRSETQYF
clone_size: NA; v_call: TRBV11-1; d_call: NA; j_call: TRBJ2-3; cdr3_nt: TGTGCCAGCAGCTTAGCTGGGCTAGCCGGAGATACGCAGTATTTT; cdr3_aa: CASSLAGLAGDTQYF
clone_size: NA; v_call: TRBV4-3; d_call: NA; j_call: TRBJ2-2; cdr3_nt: TGCGCCAGCAGCCAAGGGGTAGGGACCGGGGAGCTGTTTTTT; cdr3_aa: CASSQGVGTGELFF
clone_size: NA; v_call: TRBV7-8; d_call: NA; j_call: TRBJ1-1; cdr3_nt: TGTGCCAGCAGCTCATCGGCGAACACTGAAGCTTTCTTT; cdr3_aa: CASSSSANTEAFF
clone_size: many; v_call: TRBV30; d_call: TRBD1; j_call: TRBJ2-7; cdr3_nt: TGTGCCTGGAGTGGGGGGACAGGGGTCTACGAGCAGTACTTC; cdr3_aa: CAWSGGTGVYEQYF
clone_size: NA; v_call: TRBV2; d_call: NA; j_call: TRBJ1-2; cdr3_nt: TGTGCCAGCAGTGAAGCACAGGGCGGCTCCGGCTACACCTTC; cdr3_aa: CASSEAQGGSGYTF
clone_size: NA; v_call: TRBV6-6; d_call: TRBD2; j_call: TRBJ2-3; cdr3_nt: TGTGCCAGCCGCCGACTAGCGGGAGCAGATACGCAGTATTTT; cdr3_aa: CASRRLAGADTQYF
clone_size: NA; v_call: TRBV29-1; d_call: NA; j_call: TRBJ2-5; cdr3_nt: TGCAGCGTTGAGGGAACCCGCCGAAGGGAGACAGAGACCCAGTACTTC; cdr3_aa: CSVEGTRRRETETQYF
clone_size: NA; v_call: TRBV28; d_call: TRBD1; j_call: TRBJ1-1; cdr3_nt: TGTGCCAGCAGTTCCGGACAGGACGAAAGACAAGCTTTCTTT; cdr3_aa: CASSSGQDERQAFF
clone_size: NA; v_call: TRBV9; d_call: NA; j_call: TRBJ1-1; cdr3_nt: TGTGCCAGCAGCGTAGTACAGGGTCCGGACACTGAAGCTTTCTTT; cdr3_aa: CASSVVQGPDTEAFF
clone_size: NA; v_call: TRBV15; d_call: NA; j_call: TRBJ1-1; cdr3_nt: TGTGCCACCAGCTGGGAGGGTGGGGCCTCTGAAGCTTTCTTT; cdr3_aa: CATSWEGGASEAFF
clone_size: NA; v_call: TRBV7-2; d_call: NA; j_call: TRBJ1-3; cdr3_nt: TGTGCCAGCAGCTGGGACGGTAACTCTGGAAACACCATATATTTT; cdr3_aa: CASSWDGNSGNTIYF
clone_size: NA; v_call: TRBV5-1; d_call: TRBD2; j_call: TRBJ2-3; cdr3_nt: TGCGCCAGCAGCTCGGGACTAGCGGGAGGGGCTCGGGCGTATTTT; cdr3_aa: CASSSGLAGGARAYF
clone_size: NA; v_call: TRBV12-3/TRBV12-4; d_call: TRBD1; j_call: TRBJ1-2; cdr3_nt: TGTGCCGGCAGCAAGGGGGCCGGTGGCTACACCTTC; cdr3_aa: CAGSKGAGGYTF
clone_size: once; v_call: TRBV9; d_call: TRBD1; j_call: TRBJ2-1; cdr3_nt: TGTGCCAGCAGCGTAGGGGACAGGGGGCACGGTGAGCAGTTCTTC; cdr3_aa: CASSVGDRGHGEQFF
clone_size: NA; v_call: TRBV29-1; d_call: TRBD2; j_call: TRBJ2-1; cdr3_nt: TGCAGCGCAACCGGGACTAGCGGGTGGTTGGCTGAGCAGTTCTTC; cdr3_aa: CSATGTSGWLAEQFF
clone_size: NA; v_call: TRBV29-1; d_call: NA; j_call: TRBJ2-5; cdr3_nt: TGCAGCGTTGGGGAAAGAGAGACCCAGTACTTC; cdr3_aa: CSVGERETQYF
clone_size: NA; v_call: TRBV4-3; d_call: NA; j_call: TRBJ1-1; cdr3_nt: TGCGCCAGCAGTCAGGACAGTGACTTTCAGGCTGAAGCTTTCTTT; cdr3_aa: CASSQDSDFQAEAFF